Listed below are T cell receptor beta chains from one sample, sequenced in a study of blood T cell repertoires in COVID-19. The table came from immunoSEQ multiplex PCR; TCRdb's copy has only in-frame clones and leaves some out. The profile shows roughly 150,000 clones, about four fifths of them singletons. The material sequenced was peripheral blood. These receptors were collected from a woman older than 75 with acute or convalescent COVID-19. The CDR3 runs from the conserved cysteine through the conserved F or W. D genes are given only for firm matches. The size entry is marked missing in some rows and otherwise reads once, few, many or a size class.

J gene	V gene	clone size	CDR3 length	D gene	CDR3 DNA	CDR3 protein
TRBJ2-5	TRBV5-1	NA	15	NA	TGCGCCAGCAGCAGGGGGTGGGGAATCCAAGAGACCCAGTACTTC	CASSRGWGIQETQYF
TRBJ1-4	TRBV3-1/TRBV3-2	NA	13	TRBD1	TGTGCCAGCAGCCACCGGGACAGGGGAATTAGGTTTTTT	CASSHRDRGIRFF
TRBJ2-7	TRBV6-1	NA	16	TRBD1	TGTGCCAGCAGTGAAGCGCTTCTAGGGGGCGCGTACGAGCAGTACTTC	CASSEALLGGAYEQYF
TRBJ2-7	TRBV28	many	13	NA	TGTGCCAGCAGCCCTTTAATAGAGTACGAGCAGTACTTC	CASSPLIEYEQYF
TRBJ2-3	TRBV24-1	few	16	TRBD1	TGTGCCACCAGTGATGAGACAGGGGGCCGAGGGAGTACGCAGTATTTT	CATSDETGGRGSTQYF
TRBJ1-5	TRBV27	NA	14	NA	TGTGCCAGCAGTTCTTCTCGGGGGGATCAGCCCCAGCATTTT	CASSSSRGDQPQHF
TRBJ2-5	TRBV5-6	NA	13	NA	TGTGCCAGCAGCTTTAACCCCGACGGGGCCCAGTACTTC	CASSFNPDGAQYF
TRBJ2-7	TRBV7-8	NA	18	NA	TGTGCCAGCAGCTACAGGAAAGCCTACTCCCTAAGCTCCTACGAGCAGTACTTC	CASSYRKAYSLSSYEQYF
TRBJ2-1	TRBV24-1	NA	14	TRBD2	TGTGCCACCAGTGACGGGACTAGCGGGAATGAGCAGTTCTTC	CATSDGTSGNEQFF
TRBJ2-1	TRBV5-1	NA	17	TRBD2	TGCGCCAGCAGCCTACAACCGACTAGCGGGTCACACAATGAGCAGTTCTTC	CASSLQPTSGSHNEQFF
TRBJ2-7	TRBV25-1	NA	12	NA	TGTGCCAGCAGTGAACAGGACTACGAGCAGTACTTC	CASSEQDYEQYF
TRBJ2-1	TRBV29-1	NA	14	TRBD2	TGCAGCGGATGGGGTACTAGCGGAATCAATGAGCAGTTCTTC	CSGWGTSGINEQFF
TRBJ1-4	TRBV27	NA	15	TRBD1	TGTGCCAGCAGTAGATCGAGGGGGCTTAATGAAAAACTGTTTTTT	CASSRSRGLNEKLFF
TRBJ1-3	TRBV7-6	NA	14	NA	TGTGCCAGCAGCCCCGGGAGTTTTGGAAACACCATATATTTT	CASSPGSFGNTIYF
TRBJ1-3	TRBV6-5	NA	15	NA	TGTGCCAGTAAAGGGCGGGCCATCTCTGGAAACACCATATATTTT	CASKGRAISGNTIYF
TRBJ2-7	TRBV12-3/TRBV12-4	NA	12	TRBD1	TGTGCCAGCAGTTTAGCTGCGGGACAGGTGTACTTC	CASSLAAGQVYF
TRBJ1-3	TRBV5-6	once	14	NA	TGTGCCAGCAGCCAGGTCTACTCTGGAAACACCATATATTTT	CASSQVYSGNTIYF
TRBJ2-7	TRBV7-2	NA	14	NA	TGTGCCAGCAGCCCAATCGCCGGCTCCTACGAGCAGTACTTC	CASSPIAGSYEQYF
TRBJ1-1	TRBV6-5	NA	14	TRBD1	TGTGCCAGCAGTTCAGGACAGGACTTATCCCCAGCTTTCTTT	CASSSGQDLSPAFF
TRBJ1-3	TRBV4-3	NA	17	NA	TGCGCCAGCAGCCAATCCGACAGCCGAAGCTCTGGAAACACCATATATTTT	CASSQSDSRSSGNTIYF
TRBJ2-7	TRBV2	NA	13	NA	TGTGCCAGCAGTGTCCTCCAGACTAACGAGCAGTACTTC	CASSVLQTNEQYF
TRBJ1-2	TRBV6-5	few	14	TRBD1	TGTGCCAGCAGACTGGACAGGGGAAACTATGGCTACACCTTC	CASRLDRGNYGYTF
TRBJ1-2	TRBV4-1	once	15	TRBD1	TGCGCCAGCAGCCAAGAGGCACAGGGGGACTATGGCTACACCTTC	CASSQEAQGDYGYTF
TRBJ1-4	TRBV3-1/TRBV3-2	NA	16	TRBD1	TGTGCCAGCAGCCAAGACGTCGACAGGGGGCGGGAAAAACTGTTTTTT	CASSQDVDRGREKLFF
TRBJ2-1	TRBV6-6	NA	16	TRBD2	TGTGCCAGCAGTTACGCCCCGGGACTAGCATCTAATGAGCAGTTCTTC	CASSYAPGLASNEQFF
TRBJ1-1	TRBV6-2/TRBV6-3	NA	15	NA	TGTGCCAGCAGTTACAGGCCTTTAGGGGTAACTGAAGCTTTCTTT	CASSYRPLGVTEAFF
TRBJ2-7	TRBV12-3/TRBV12-4	NA	13	NA	TGTGCCAGCAGTCCGCCTCAGCGGTACGAGCAGTACTTC	CASSPPQRYEQYF
TRBJ2-3	TRBV6-5	NA	11	NA	TGTGCCAGCAGCCCCTTGGATACGCAGTATTTT	CASSPLDTQYF
TRBJ1-5	TRBV5-8	NA	15	TRBD1	TGTGCCAGCAGCTTGCGGGACAGGGTAAATCAGCCCCAGCATTTT	CASSLRDRVNQPQHF
TRBJ1-2	TRBV10-3	NA	15	NA	TGTGCCATCAGTGAGTCGGTTACAGGAACCGGTGGCTACACCTTC	CAISESVTGTGGYTF
TRBJ2-3	TRBV2	NA	13	NA	TGTGCCAGCAGCGGTGATAGCACAGATACGCAGTATTTT	CASSGDSTDTQYF
TRBJ2-3	TRBV27	NA	14	NA	TGTGCCAGCAGGAGAGCGGTCAGCACAGATACGCAGTATTTT	CASRRAVSTDTQYF
TRBJ2-3	TRBV27	NA	18	TRBD2	TGTGCCAGCAGTTCCCCAGGACTAGCGGGCTTTAGCACAGATACGCAGTATTTT	CASSSPGLAGFSTDTQYF
TRBJ1-2	TRBV2	NA	13	NA	TGTGCCAGCAGTGAAGCGGGCAACTATGGCTACACCTTC	CASSEAGNYGYTF
TRBJ2-2	TRBV6-5	NA	14	NA	TGTGCCAGCAGGGACAGTAAGAACACCGGGGAGCTGTTTTTT	CASRDSKNTGELFF
TRBJ2-5	TRBV9	NA	12	NA	TGTGCCAGCAGCGTAGCGGGTCAGACCCAGTACTTC	CASSVAGQTQYF
TRBJ2-7	TRBV6-5	NA	11	NA	TGTGTCAGTCGGGTGGCCTACGAGCAGTACTTC	CVSRVAYEQYF
TRBJ2-5	TRBV19	NA	13	NA	TGTGCCAGTAGTACGGTGTATGGAGAGACCCAGTACTTC	CASSTVYGETQYF
TRBJ1-1	TRBV18	NA	14	NA	TGTGCCAGCTCACCAGCTGTGGGGGACATTGAAGCTTTCTTT	CASSPAVGDIEAFF
TRBJ1-2	TRBV28	NA	13	NA	TGTGCCAGCAGTTTATTTGGGGGAGGCGGCTACACCTTC	CASSLFGGGGYTF
TRBJ2-3	TRBV24-1	NA	13	NA	TGTGCCACCAGGGCTGCTAGCACAGATACGCAGTATTTT	CATRAASTDTQYF
TRBJ1-5	TRBV6-6	once	14	NA	TGTGCCAGCAATGGGGCAGGGGTATATCAGCCCCAGCATTTT	CASNGAGVYQPQHF
TRBJ2-2	TRBV21-1	NA	19	NA	TGTGCCAGCAGCAAAGGGAACCGGGACAGGTTCGTTCGACGGGGGACGTTGTTTTTT	CASSKGNRDRFVRRGTLFF
TRBJ1-4	TRBV9	NA	14	TRBD1	TGTGCCAGCAGCGTGACAGGGAAGGGCGAAAAACTGTTTTTT	CASSVTGKGEKLFF
TRBJ1-1	TRBV7-8	NA	14	NA	TGTGCCAGCAGCATCGGGACTGCACACACTGAAGCTTTCTTT	CASSIGTAHTEAFF
TRBJ2-1	TRBV9	once	14	TRBD2	TGTGCCAGCAGCGTGATTAGCGGGAGTTCTGAGCAGTTCTTC	CASSVISGSSEQFF
TRBJ1-5	TRBV18	NA	14	NA	TGTGCCAGCTCCCTCGGAGGGCTGGATCAGCCCCAGCATTTT	CASSLGGLDQPQHF
TRBJ1-1	TRBV7-2	NA	14	NA	TGTGCCAGCAGCTTAAAGGGAGGTTTAACTGAAGCTTTCTTT	CASSLKGGLTEAFF
TRBJ1-3	TRBV5-1	NA	17	NA	TGCGCCAGCAGCTTGGTTCTGGGGGCAAGGTCTGGAAACACCATATATTTT	CASSLVLGARSGNTIYF
TRBJ2-1	TRBV5-4	many	18	TRBD2	TGTGCCAGCAGCTCCCCGGGGAGCGGGAGGGCCGCGTACAATGAGCAGTTCTTC	CASSSPGSGRAAYNEQFF
TRBJ1-5	TRBV7-2	NA	15	NA	TGTGCCAGCAGCCCGGGACAAACTAGCAATCAGCCCCAGCATTTT	CASSPGQTSNQPQHF
TRBJ1-6	TRBV6-5	NA	14	TRBD1	TGTGCCAGCAGTAGCGGGACAGGCCTATCACCCCTCCACTTT	CASSSGTGLSPLHF
TRBJ1-5	TRBV19	NA	15	TRBD1	TGTGCCAGTAGTATACGGGGGACAGGAAATCAGCCCCAGCATTTT	CASSIRGTGNQPQHF
TRBJ2-2	TRBV19	few	15	TRBD2	TGTGCCAGTAGCACTAGCGGGAGCATTGGCGGGGAGCTGTTTTTT	CASSTSGSIGGELFF
TRBJ2-3	TRBV6-4	NA	17	TRBD2	TGTGCCAGCAGTGAGCGAGAGGGACTAGCGGACACAGATACGCAGTATTTT	CASSEREGLADTDTQYF
TRBJ2-7	TRBV6-2/TRBV6-3	NA	17	NA	TGTGCCAGCAGTCCCCGGGACAGATTCTACGAGGGAGGACGGCAGTACTTC	CASSPRDRFYEGGRQYF
TRBJ1-5	TRBV2	NA	16	TRBD1	TGTGCCAGCAGTGACGGGACAGGCGCTAGCAATCAGCCCCAGCATTTT	CASSDGTGASNQPQHF